This TCR beta chain was recorded in a study of blood T cell repertoires in COVID-19. About the research overall: In each case, the material was cDNA or gDNA derived from T cells, B-cell-depleted T cells, or PBMCs.

The CDR3 runs to 11 residues. Between the trimmed V and J ends, which lost 7 bases and 4 bases, there was a span of 7 bases. Germline V gives CDR1 LNHDA, CDR2 SQIVND (reference sequence). In the original processing: Amplified reference gene primers provided the basis for estimating nucleated cell counts. The table came from immunoSEQ multiplex PCR; TCRdb's copy has only in-frame clones and leaves some out. For V, J and clone size, that table is used; D and trimming come from the DNA. The profile shows tens of thousands of clones, more than 80% of them singletons. The V gene is TRBV19, the J gene TRBJ1-1; maybe TRBD1 (6 bases). Source material: peripheral blood. The TCR originated in a man in his forties or fifties with acute or convalescent COVID-19. The CDR3 sequence: CASIRGTEAFF. CDR3 nucleotide sequence: TGTGCCAGTATCAGGGGCACTGAAGCTTTCTTT.